The 32 T cell receptor beta chains below all came from one sample that was sequenced in a study of CD8 T cells in Susac syndrome. After extraction with the RNeasy kit, about 0.5 to 1 ug of the RNA was reverse transcribed using random hexamers. TCRdb passed the immunoSEQ multiplex PCR reads through MiXCR, listing each CDR3 protein once. The repertoire holds about 140,000 distinct CDR3 sequences, with roughly 94% as singletons. The sample was CD8+ T cells from PBMCs. Every receptor here comes from a human donor with Susac syndrome.

V gene TRBV6-5 combines with J gene TRBJ2-2; no reliable D call. Germline CDR1 MNHEY, CDR2 SVGAGI. The CDR3 consists of 12 residues. Trimming took 4 bases from V and 5 from J, leaving 5 bases between them. The CDR3 protein is CASSFETGELFF. The CDR3, as DNA: TGTGCCAGCAGTTTCGAGACCGGGGAGCTGTTTTTT.

The V call is TRBV6-1, the J call TRBJ2-7, with TRBD2 matching 10 bases. The CDR3 length is 18 residues. J lost 0 bases, V lost 5 bases, and 13 bases had no gene match. CDR1 and CDR2 (germline): MNHNS, SASEGT. The CDR3: CASSQEPSGRYSSYEQYF. CDR3 DNA: TGTGCCAGCAGTCAAGAGCCTAGCGGGAGATATAGCTCCTACGAGCAGTACTTC.

The chain carries TRBV27 and TRBJ2-3, with 9 bases lining up with TRBD1. Germline assignment: CDR1 MNHEY and CDR2 SMNVEV (reference sequence). This CDR3 comprises 15 residues. Losses at the gene ends were 6 bases for V and 3 bases for J; bases not matched to a gene: 7. CDR3 sequence (DNA): TGTGCCAGCAGAACAGGGGGCGAGTGGACAGATACGCAGTATTTT. Translated: CASRTGGEWTDTQYF.

The chain uses TRBV7-9 and TRBJ2-7, with 9 bases that match TRBD2. Germline CDR1 SEHNR, CDR2 FQNEAQ (reference sequence). The V segment lost 5 bases and the J segment 0 bases; nucleotides outside the gene matches: 8. This CDR3 has 16 amino acids. CDR3 sequence: CASSEDSGSFSYEQYF. In nucleotides, the CDR3 is TGTGCCAGCAGCGAAGATAGCGGGAGTTTCTCCTACGAGCAGTACTTC.

The rearrangement uses TRBV20-1 and TRBJ2-7; weak D call: TRBD2 (6 bases). From germline, CDR1 is DFQATT and CDR2 SNEGSKA (reference sequence). V lost 6 bases and J lost 3, with 12 bases in between. The CDR3 contains 12 residues. The CDR3 is CSASRGGYEQYF. Written as DNA, the CDR3 is TGCAGTGCCTCTCGGGGAGGCTACGAGCAGTACTTC.

The rearrangement uses TRBV29-1 and TRBJ2-1; the D is unclear. CDR1 is SQVTM and CDR2 is ANQGSEA in the germline V gene. Trimming took off 6 bases at V and 0 bases at J, with 18 bases between the two ends. The length of the CDR3 is 16 residues. The CDR3 DNA sequence: TGCAGCGTCCCATGGAGCGCTTCAAGCTCCTACAATGAGCAGTTCTTC. It encodes CSVPWSASSSYNEQFF.

This clonotype has only one observation. CDR3 region: CATSEMGGNEQFF. CDR3 nucleotides: TGTGCCACCAGTGAAATGGGAGGGAATGAGCAGTTCTTC. The rearrangement joins TRBV24-1 to TRBJ2-1; 7 bases are a match to TRBD2. V shed 4 bases and J 7 bases; nucleotides not matched to a gene: 3. The CDR3 covers 13 residues. Germline lookup yields CDR1 KGHDR and CDR2 SFDVKD.

The table lists this clonotype with a count of one. V usage is TRBV14 and J usage is TRBJ1-2; the D gene is possibly TRBD1 (5 bases). Germline V lookup: CDR1 SGHDN, CDR2 FVKESK. Trimming took off 5 bases at V and 4 bases at J, with 11 bases between the two ends. The CDR3 covers 13 residues. The CDR3 DNA reads as TGTGCCAGCAGCTCCTGGGACGGCTATGGCTACACCTTC. Its translation: CASSSWDGYGYTF.

The chain is built from TRBV25-1 and TRBJ2-1; D is perhaps TRBD1 or TRBD2 (5 bases each). The CDR3 has 24 amino acids. V was pared by 3 bases and J by 5 bases, with 41 bases between. Germline V gene sequence: CDR1 MGHDK, CDR2 SYGVNS. In DNA, the CDR3 is TGTGCCAGCAGTGACTCGATCAAAAGCCGAGGCAGGGCGAAGGAGTGGACTGTGGACAATGAGCAGTTCTTC. Translation: CASSDSIKSRGRAKEWTVDNEQFF. The variable domain in full, completed from reference TRBV25-1 and TRBJ2-1, reads EADIYQTPRYLVIGTGKKITLECSQTMGHDKMYWYQQDPGMELHLIHYSYGVNSTEKGDLSSESTVSRIRTEHFPLTLESARPSHTSQYLCASSDSIKSRGRAKEWTVDNEQFFGPGTRLTVL.

The chain joins TRBV2 to TRBJ1-5; D unclear. Germline lookup yields CDR1 SNHLY and CDR2 FYNNEI. V lost 7 bases and J lost 4, with 11 bases in between. This CDR3 has 13 residues. CDR3 in DNA: TGTGCCAGCATAGGAGGGTGGAATCAGCCCCAGCATTTT. Residues: CASIGGWNQPQHF. The entire variable domain, with the rest obtained from reference TRBV2 and TRBJ1-5, is as follows: EPEVTQTPSHQVTQMGQEVILRCVPISNHLYFYWYRQILGQKVEFLVSFYNNEISEKSEIFDDQFSVERPDGSNFTLKIRSTKLEDSAMYFCASIGGWNQPQHFGDGTRLSIL.

The rearrangement joins TRBV5-1 to TRBJ1-1; 9 bases are a match to TRBD1. CDR3 size: 15 residues. Germline V CDR1 and CDR2: SGHRS, YFSETQ. Trimming at V came to 0 bases and at J to 8 bases, leaving 8 bases not matched to a gene. DNA of the CDR3: TGCGCCAGCAGCTTGGATCTTCCGGGACAGGGCGAAGCTTTCTTT. As protein: CASSLDLPGQGEAFF.

The count of this clonotype is one. The chain is built from TRBV7-9 and TRBJ2-4; maybe TRBD2 (6 bases). With 3 bases removed from V and 0 bases from J, the gap between germline ends came to 9 bases. Germline assignment: CDR1 SEHNR and CDR2 FQNEAQ (reference sequence). The CDR3 covers 15 residues. The CDR3 is CASSFSGLAKNIQYF. The CDR3 DNA is TGTGCCAGCAGCTTTAGCGGCTTAGCCAAAAACATTCAGTACTTC.

This sequence joins TRBV6-5 and TRBJ2-1; 7 nucleotides align to TRBD1. The CDR3 length is 15 residues. V lost 0 bases to trimming and J lost 7 bases; unmatched junction nucleotides: 6. Germline-derived CDR1 and CDR2 are MNHEY and SVGAGI. The CDR3 is CASSYSSYRGNEQFF. The CDR3 DNA is TGTGCCAGCAGTTACTCGTCGTACAGGGGAAATGAGCAGTTCTTC.

The chain joins TRBV4-1 to TRBJ1-5; D not certain. The CDR3 contains 15 residues. The ends were cut back, 0 bases at V and 0 bases at J, with 6 bases in the middle. Germline values: CDR1 MGHRA, CDR2 YSYEKL. Here the CDR3 reads CASSQEQYSNQPQHF. The CDR3 bases are TGCGCCAGCAGCCAAGAGCAATATAGCAATCAGCCCCAGCATTTT.

This clonotype was observed a few times. The chain joins TRBV27 to TRBJ2-1; D gene ambiguous. V lost 6 bases and J 4 bases, leaving 7 bases between the germline ends. Looked up from germline, CDR1 is MNHEY and CDR2 is SMNVEV (reference sequence). This CDR3 region has 12 residues. The CDR3 sequence is CASSLGYNEQFF. CDR3 nucleotide sequence: TGTGCCAGCAGCTTGGGATACAATGAGCAGTTCTTC.

This clonotype has just a few counts. The chain combines TRBV27 with TRBJ2-7; 9 bases fit TRBD1. Germline V lookup: CDR1 MNHEY, CDR2 SMNVEV (reference sequence). The CDR3 consists of 14 residues. Losses at the gene ends were 5 bases for V and 3 bases for J; bases not matched to a gene: 5. The CDR3: CASSLGQGNYEQYF. The CDR3 DNA reads TGTGCCAGCAGTCTGGGACAGGGTAACTACGAGCAGTACTTC.

The rearrangement uses TRBV15 and TRBJ2-5; D is unclear. The CDR3 length is 14 residues. Between the trimmed V and J ends, which lost 6 bases and 5 bases, there was a span of 16 bases. CDR1 and CDR2 from the germline V gene are LNHNV and YYDKDF (reference sequence). CDR3 sequence (DNA): TGTGCCACCAGAGGTTCTTTTAATGGGGAGACCCAGTACTTC. This gives the protein CATRGSFNGETQYF.

The chain uses TRBV27 and TRBJ2-1, with D unresolved. The V end lost 5 bases, the J end lost 4 bases, and 24 bases lay between the germline ends. Looked up from germline, CDR1 is MNHEY and CDR2 is SMNVEV (reference sequence). The CDR3 loop spans 18 amino acids. For the CDR3, the DNA is TGTGCCAGCAGTCCATCCAGCCACCTCAGGCCGCAATACAATGAGCAGTTCTTC. It specifies CASSPSSHLRPQYNEQFF.

The table lists this clonotype with a few counts. The chain uses TRBV5-6 and TRBJ2-7, with TRBD2 matching 7 bases. Germline V gene sequence: CDR1 SGHDT, CDR2 YYEEEE. V lost 4 bases, J lost 1 base, and 11 bases stayed unmatched. The CDR3 spans 16 residues. Here the CDR3 reads CASSASWRERSYEQYF. The CDR3 nucleotides read TGTGCCAGCAGCGCAAGCTGGCGGGAGAGATCCTACGAGCAGTACTTC.

This chain connects TRBV20-1 to TRBJ2-5; no definite D call. The CDR3 consists of 13 residues. Deletions cut 6 bases from V and 3 bases from J, with 14 bases between. Looked up from germline, CDR1 is DFQATT and CDR2 is SNEGSKA (reference sequence). CDR3 sequence reads: CSALPVSEETQYF. CDR3 nucleotides: TGCAGTGCCTTGCCGGTTAGTGAAGAGACCCAGTACTTC.

This chain links TRBV30 with TRBJ2-7, with D perhaps matching TRBD1 or TRBD2 (5 bases each). The V gene's germline CDR1 is GTSNPN and CDR2 SVGIG (reference sequence). Trimming took off 2 bases at V and 6 bases at J, with 14 bases between the two ends. This CDR3 has 13 amino acids. The CDR3 nucleotides are TGTGCCTGGAGTTTTGGGGGTTCCGGCGAGCAGTACTTC. It translates to CAWSFGGSGEQYF.

This chain connects TRBV4-1 to TRBJ1-1, with D perhaps TRBD1 (6 bases). Trimming took off 1 base at V and 0 bases at J, with 9 bases between the two ends. CDR1 is MGHRA and CDR2 is YSYEKL in the germline V gene. The CDR3 is 15 amino acids. The CDR3 DNA is TGCGCCAGCAGCCAAGCACAGGGAGTGAACACTGAAGCTTTCTTT. It is translated as CASSQAQGVNTEAFF.

V and J are TRBV23-1 and TRBJ2-5, with TRBD1 as a possible D gene (5 bases). TRBV23-1 is filed as an ORF, its function uncertain. This CDR3 is built from 13 residues. The V gene lost 7 bases and the J gene lost 4 bases, with 13 bases spanning the gap. CDR3 nucleotide sequence: TGCGCCAGCACCCAGGGAATTATAGAGACCCAGTACTTC. Its protein is CASTQGIIETQYF.

The sample holds one count of this clonotype. The chain has TRBV7-3 and TRBJ1-2; D gene uncertain. Trimming took off 2 bases at V and 4 bases at J, with 8 bases between the two ends. CDR1 SGHTA and CDR2 FQGTGA come from the germline V gene. This CDR3 is 13 amino acids long. CDR3 residues: CASSLPGFYGYTF. CDR3 nucleotides: TGTGCCAGCAGCTTACCGGGGTTCTATGGCTACACCTTC.

This clonotype was seen just once. The V gene is TRBV2, the J gene TRBJ2-5; TRBD2 might be the D (6 bases). The CDR3 covers 16 residues. Germline assignment: CDR1 SNHLY and CDR2 FYNNEI. V was trimmed by 6 bases and J by 5 bases, leaving 22 bases between them. DNA of the CDR3: TGTGCCAGCAGCCCGCGGGCTAGCGCCCTCCACGAGACCCAGTACTTC. Amino acids: CASSPRASALHETQYF.

This clonotype was seen just once. In nucleotides, the CDR3 is TGTGCCACCAGTGATTTGCCACGACTAGCGGGAGGACGAGATACGCAGTATTTT. It specifies CATSDLPRLAGGRDTQYF. The V and J genes are TRBV24-1 and TRBJ2-3; 13 bases align to TRBD2. CDR3 length: 18 residues. Trimming cost V 0 bases and J 5 bases; bases outside gene matches: 7. Per the germline V gene, CDR1 is KGHDR and CDR2 is SFDVKD.

This sequence joins TRBV20-1 and TRBJ2-1; 7 positions match TRBD1. V trimming: 0 bases; J trimming: 0 bases; junction bases outside the gene matches: 2. Germline V gives CDR1 DFQATT, CDR2 SNEGSKA (reference sequence). This CDR3 is 15 amino acids long. This chain's CDR3 is CSARDGDSSYNEQFF. The CDR3 DNA reads as TGCAGTGCTAGAGATGGGGACAGCTCCTACAATGAGCAGTTCTTC.

This rearrangement joins TRBV11-2 to TRBJ1-4; the D is unclear. Deletions cut 4 bases from V and 0 bases from J, with 12 bases between. This CDR3 spans 16 amino acids. Germline V gene data show CDR1 as SGHAT and CDR2 as FQNNGV. CDR3 residues: CASSSADRTTNEKLFF. As DNA, the CDR3 is TGTGCCAGCAGCTCCGCCGACCGCACAACTAATGAAAAACTGTTTTTT.

The rearrangement joins TRBV7-9 to TRBJ2-1; 13 bases agree with TRBD2. The CDR3 is 17 amino acids. V was clipped by 5 bases and J by 3 bases; unmatched bases: 7. Germline loops: CDR1 SEHNR, CDR2 FQNEAQ (reference sequence). Here the CDR3 reads CASSPLGTSGNYNEQFF. CDR3 nucleotides: TGTGCCAGCAGCCCGCTCGGGACTAGCGGGAACTACAATGAGCAGTTCTTC.

Regarding this clonotype: One end of the junction fails to match germline, which may point to a read error. The chain is built from TRBV5-1 and TRBJ2-3, with unresolved D. The length of the CDR3 is 11 residues. The germline gives CDR1 SGHRS, CDR2 YFSETQ. The CDR3 sequence: CANSFTDTQYF. The CDR3, as DNA: TGCGCCAACAGCTTCACAGATACGCAGTATTTT.

The V call is TRBV29-1, the J call TRBJ2-1, with D hard to call. The germline V and J ends were trimmed by 6 bases and 0 bases, with 12 bases remaining between them. The CDR3 runs 14 residues. In germline, CDR1 is SQVTM, CDR2 ANQGSEA. CDR3 in amino acids: CSVLGLSSYNEQFF. CDR3 nucleotide sequence: TGCAGCGTCTTAGGGCTCAGCTCCTACAATGAGCAGTTCTTC.

The chain carries TRBV4-1 and TRBJ2-7; 11 bases line up with TRBD2. J lost 0 bases, V lost 1 base, and 8 bases had no gene match. Germline values: CDR1 MGHRA, CDR2 YSYEKL. This CDR3 is built from 18 residues. The CDR3 sequence: CASSQVGLAGGRSYEQYF. In DNA form, the CDR3 reads TGCGCCAGCAGCCAAGTGGGCCTAGCGGGAGGCCGCTCCTACGAGCAGTACTTC.